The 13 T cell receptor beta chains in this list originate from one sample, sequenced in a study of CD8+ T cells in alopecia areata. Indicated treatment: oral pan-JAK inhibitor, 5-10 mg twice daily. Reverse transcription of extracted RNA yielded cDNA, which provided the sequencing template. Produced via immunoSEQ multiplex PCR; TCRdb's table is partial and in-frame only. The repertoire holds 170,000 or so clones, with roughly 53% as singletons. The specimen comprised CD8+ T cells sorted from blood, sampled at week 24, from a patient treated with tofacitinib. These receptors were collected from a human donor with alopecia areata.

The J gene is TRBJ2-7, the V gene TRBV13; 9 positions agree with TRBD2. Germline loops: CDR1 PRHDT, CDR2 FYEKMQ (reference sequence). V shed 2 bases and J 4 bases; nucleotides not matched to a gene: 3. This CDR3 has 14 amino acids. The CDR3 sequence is CASSLRLADYEQYF. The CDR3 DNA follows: TGTGCCAGCAGCTTAAGACTAGCGGATTACGAGCAGTACTTC.

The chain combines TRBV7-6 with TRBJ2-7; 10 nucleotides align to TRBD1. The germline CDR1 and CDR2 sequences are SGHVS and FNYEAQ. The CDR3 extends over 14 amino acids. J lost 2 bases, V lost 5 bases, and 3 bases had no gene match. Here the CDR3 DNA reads TGTGCCAGCAGCGTTGGGACAGGGGCCTACGAGCAGTACTTC. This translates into CASSVGTGAYEQYF.

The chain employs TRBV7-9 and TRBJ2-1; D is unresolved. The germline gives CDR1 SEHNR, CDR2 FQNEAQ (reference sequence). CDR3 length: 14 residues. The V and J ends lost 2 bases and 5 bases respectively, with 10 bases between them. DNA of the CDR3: TGTGCCAGCAGCTTAATCCAGATTCACAATGAGCAGTTCTTC. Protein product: CASSLIQIHNEQFF.

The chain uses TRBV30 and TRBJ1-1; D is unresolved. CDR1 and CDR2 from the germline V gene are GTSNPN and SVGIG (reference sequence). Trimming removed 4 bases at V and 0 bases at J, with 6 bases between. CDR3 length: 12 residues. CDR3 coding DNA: TGTGCCTGGAAACTATTGAACACTGAAGCTTTCTTT. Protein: CAWKLLNTEAFF.

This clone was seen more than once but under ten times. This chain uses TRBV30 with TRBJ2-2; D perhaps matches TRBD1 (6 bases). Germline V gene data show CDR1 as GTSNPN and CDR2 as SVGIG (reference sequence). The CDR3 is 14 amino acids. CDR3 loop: CASEGDQTTGELFF. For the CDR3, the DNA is TGTGCTTCTGAGGGGGACCAGACCACCGGGGAGCTGTTTTTT.

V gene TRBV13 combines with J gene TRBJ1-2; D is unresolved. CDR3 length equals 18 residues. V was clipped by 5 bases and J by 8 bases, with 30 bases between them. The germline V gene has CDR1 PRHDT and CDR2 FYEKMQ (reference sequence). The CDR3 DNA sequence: TGTGCCAGCAGCCAGGCCGCAGCAAGGCCAAATAATTACCGGGGCTACACCTTC. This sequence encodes CASSQAAARPNNYRGYTF.

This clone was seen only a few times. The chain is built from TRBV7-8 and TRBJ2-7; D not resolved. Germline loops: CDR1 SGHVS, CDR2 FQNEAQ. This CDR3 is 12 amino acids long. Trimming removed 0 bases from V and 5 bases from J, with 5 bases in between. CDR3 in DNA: TGTGCCAGCAGCTTAGCATCCAACGAGCAGTACTTC. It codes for CASSLASNEQYF.

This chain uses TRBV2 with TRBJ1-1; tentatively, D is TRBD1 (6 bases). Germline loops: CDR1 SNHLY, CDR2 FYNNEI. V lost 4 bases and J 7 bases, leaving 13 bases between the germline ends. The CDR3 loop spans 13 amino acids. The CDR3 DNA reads TGTGCCAGCAGTGCCGGGACAAGGGATGAAGCTTTCTTT. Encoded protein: CASSAGTRDEAFF.

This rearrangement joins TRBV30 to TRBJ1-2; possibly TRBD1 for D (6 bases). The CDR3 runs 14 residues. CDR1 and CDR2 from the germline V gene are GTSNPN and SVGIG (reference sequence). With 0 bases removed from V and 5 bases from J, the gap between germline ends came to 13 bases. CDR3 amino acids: CAWSVYAGEYGYTF. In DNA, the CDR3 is TGTGCCTGGAGTGTATATGCAGGGGAGTATGGCTACACCTTC.

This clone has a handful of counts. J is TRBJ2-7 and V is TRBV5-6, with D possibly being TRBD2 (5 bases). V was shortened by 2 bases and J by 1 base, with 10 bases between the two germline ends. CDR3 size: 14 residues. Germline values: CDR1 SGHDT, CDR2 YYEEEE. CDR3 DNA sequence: TGTGCCAGCAGCTTCTCGGACTTGTCCTACGAGCAGTACTTC. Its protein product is CASSFSDLSYEQYF.

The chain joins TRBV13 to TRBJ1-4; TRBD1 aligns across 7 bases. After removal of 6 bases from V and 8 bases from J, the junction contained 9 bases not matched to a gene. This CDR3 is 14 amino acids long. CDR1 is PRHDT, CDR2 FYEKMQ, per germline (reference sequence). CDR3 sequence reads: CASSKRQGEEKLFF. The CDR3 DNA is TGTGCCAGCAGTAAAAGACAGGGCGAAGAAAAACTGTTTTTT.

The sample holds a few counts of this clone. CDR3 DNA sequence: TGTGCCAGCAGCCCGGTTAAAGTAGAGACCCAGTACTTC. As protein: CASSPVKVETQYF. This chain links TRBV11-2 with TRBJ2-5; D gene unclear. Per germline, CDR1 SGHAT and CDR2 FQNNGV. The CDR3 runs 13 residues. V was trimmed by 5 bases and J by 4 bases, leaving 11 bases between them.

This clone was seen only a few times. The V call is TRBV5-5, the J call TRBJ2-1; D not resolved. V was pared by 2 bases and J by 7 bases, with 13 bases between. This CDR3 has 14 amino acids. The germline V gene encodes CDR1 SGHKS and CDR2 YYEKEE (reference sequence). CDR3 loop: CASSFRAQANEQFF. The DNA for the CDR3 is TGTGCCAGCAGCTTCCGGGCTCAAGCAAATGAGCAGTTCTTC.